The clone carrying this T cell receptor beta chain has just a few counts. Its antigen is not identified. Other DNA sequences in this specimen translate into the identical CDR3. This sample is drawn from a study of beta chain features in type 1 diabetes. Study-wide findings and caveats: Equally in patients and controls, shorter templates might have been favored by PCR. When Type 1 diabetes patients were examined, their TCRB CDR3s proved moderately but significantly shorter in all four CD4+ subsets.

Investigators reverse transcribed all isolated RNA, so they sequenced expressed TCRB transcripts. TCRdb's table, derived via immunoSEQ multiplex PCR, lists solely in-frame clones and lacks some. Of some 160,000 clones listed, approximately 9.1% are singletons. CD45RO/CCR7/CD25/CD127/CD95/CD27 separated CD4+ naive, central memory, regulatory and stem cell-like memory cells by sorting. Sample: central memory CD4+ T cells from blood. This TCR derives from a woman between 25 and 40 years old with type 1 diabetes.

The CDR3 loop reads CASSDRLAGTGELFF. The CDR3 DNA reads as TGTGCCAGCAGTGACCGGCTAGCGGGAACCGGGGAGCTGTTTTTT. The chain links TRBV2 to TRBJ2-2; 9 bases align to TRBD2. Germline lookup yields CDR1 SNHLY and CDR2 FYNNEI. Losses at the gene ends were 3 bases for V and 5 bases for J; bases not matched to a gene: 4. The CDR3 totals 15 residues.